This T cell receptor beta chain was sequenced during a study of radiation and T cells in renal cell carcinoma. This clone was observed a handful of times. Per the germline V gene, CDR1 is MGHDK and CDR2 is SYGVNS. Trimming at V came to 5 bases and at J to 3 bases, leaving 8 bases not matched to a gene. This CDR3 comprises 15 residues. Sequencing was performed with immunoSEQ multiplex PCR; in TCRdb, only in-frame clones are kept and a portion is missing. The sample consists of just over 95,000 clones, 86% of them appearing once. Documented time point: baseline pretreatment blood. Regarding treatment: 15 Gy SBRT to primary tumor, nephrectomy 4 weeks later.

Here the sequenced sample was blood, taken from a patient whose treatment included radiotherapy and nephrectomy. This TCR was sampled from a man aged 50 or older with renal cell carcinoma. The chain links TRBV25-1 to TRBJ1-1, with 8 bases lining up with TRBD1. CDR3 protein: CASSPQGAKYTEAFF. The CDR3 DNA is TGTGCCAGCAGTCCTCAGGGGGCGAAGTACACTGAAGCTTTCTTT.